Included here is one T cell receptor (beta chain) sequence, with context. Its antigen is not known. The deep-level immunoSEQ assay was used. Assay used: immunoSEQ multiplex PCR; TCRdb lists only in-frame clones, some missing. This table holds hundreds of thousands of clones, around 95% found once. Positively selected for CCR7, the CD45RO-negative cells used as naive CD8 cells excluded terminally differentiated effector memory CD45RA+ cells. V was cut by 4 bases and J by 2 bases, with 13 bases left in between. The germline gives CDR1 MNHNS, CDR2 SASEGT. The CDR3 sequence is 15 residues long. This sample stems from a study of shared clonotypes between healthy human individuals. Study-level findings and limits: Generally, naive subsets came out with larger estimated richness than memory subsets. Among donors, clonotype sharing was expected to be affected by sequencing depth.

Sequencing was carried out using naive CD8+ T cells sorted from blood. This TCR derives from a woman aged 25 to 39 in good health. The rearrangement joins TRBV6-1 to TRBJ2-3, with D maybe TRBD1 (5 bases). CDR3 sequence: CASSGLTAYTDTQYF. In DNA form, the CDR3 reads TGTGCCAGCAGTGGGCTGACAGCATACACAGATACGCAGTATTTT.